Described below is a single TCR beta chain sequence and its context. The antigen is unknown. Every TCR beta cDNA library bore unique molecular identifiers. TCRdb reanalysed the PCR reads using MiXCR and keeps one entry per CDR3 protein. The sample lists 650,000 to 850,000 distinct CDR3 sequences, under 70% occurring once. This sample is drawn from a study of post-analysis software for immune sequencing data. In the study overall: Some patients lacked subtype; others had relapsing-remitting, secondary progressive or progressive-relapsing disease. Study-wide findings and caveats: Controls' normalized Chao1 diversity significantly exceeded that of multiple sclerosis patients. Patients used several TRBV segments, including TRBV5-6, TRBV5-1 and TRBV20-1, more often than controls.

The CDR3 spans 17 residues. The ends were cut back, 0 bases at V and 6 bases at J, with 20 bases in the middle. Looked up from germline, CDR1 is LGHNA and CDR2 is YNFKEQ. Source material: blood. The J gene is TRBJ1-1, the V gene TRBV4-2; unclear D gene. This TCR was recovered from a girl aged 5-17 years with multiple sclerosis. CDR3 in amino acids: CASSQDLGESRPAEAFF. Written as DNA, the CDR3 is TGTGCCAGCAGCCAAGATCTCGGGGAGAGTCGGCCAGCTGAAGCTTTCTTT.